These 8 T cell receptor beta chains share one sample of origin, sequenced in a study of shared clonotypes between healthy human individuals. This table comes from immunoSEQ multiplex PCR, and its TCRdb copy is limited to in-frame clones, with some not included. This table has hundreds of thousands of clones, less than 80% appearing once. Input material: memory CD4+ T cells sorted from blood. Subset here: CD45RA-negative fraction. The receptors were gathered from a woman aged 25 to 39 in good health.

Concerning this clone: The same CDR3 can be traced to other DNA sequences in this sample. The rearrangement joins TRBV5-1 to TRBJ2-2, with 9 bases matching TRBD1. The CDR3 totals 15 residues. The V gene end was trimmed by 0 bases and the J gene end by 8 bases; junction bases not matched to a gene: 5. Germline V gene data show CDR1 as SGHRS and CDR2 as YFSETQ. The chain's CDR3 is CASSLGDRDSGELFF. The CDR3 DNA reads as TGCGCCAGCAGCTTGGGGGACAGGGACTCTGGGGAGCTGTTTTTT. The variable domain in full, completed from reference TRBV5-1 and TRBJ2-2, reads KAGVTQTPRYLIKTRGQQVTLSCSPISGHRSVSWYQQTPGQGLQFLFEYFSETQRNKGNFPGRFSGRQFSNSRSEMNVSTLELGDSALYLCASSLGDRDSGELFFGEGSRLTVL.

The chain employs TRBV28 and TRBJ2-2; the match to TRBD2 covers 11 bases. In germline, CDR1 is MDHEN, CDR2 SYDVKM. The trim removed 3 bases at V and 2 bases at J, leaving 5 bases unmatched. CDR3 length: 17 residues. Written as DNA, the CDR3 is TGTGCCAGCAGTTTTAGCGGGAGGGATTTCAACACCGGGGAGCTGTTTTTT. Its protein is CASSFSGRDFNTGELFF.

DNA of the CDR3: TGTGCCAGCAGCTTAGAAAACATCAGGCAGTACTTC. Its translation is CASSLENIRQYF. This chain connects TRBV11-3 to TRBJ2-7; D is undetermined. Looked up from germline, CDR1 is SGHNT and CDR2 is YENEEA. V shed 0 bases and J shed 9 bases, with 9 bases lying between them. The CDR3 length is 12 residues. Filled out from reference TRBV11-3 and TRBJ2-7, the complete variable domain reads EAGVVQSPRYKIIEKKQPVAFWCNPISGHNTLYWYLQNLGQGPELLIRYENEEAVDDSQLPKDRFSAERLKGVDSTLKIQPAELGDSAVYLCASSLENIRQYFGPGTRLTVT.

In this sample, this clone turned up a few times. The genes are TRBV29-1 and TRBJ2-1, with D perhaps matching TRBD2 (6 bases). Trimming removed 5 bases at V and 3 bases at J, with 14 bases between. Germline V gene lookup returns CDR1 SQVTM and CDR2 ANQGSEA. The length of the CDR3 is 14 residues. CDR3 amino acids: CSVTSRDRYNEQFF. The CDR3 bases are TGCAGCGTTACTAGCAGGGATCGCTACAATGAGCAGTTCTTC.

The table lists this clone with a few counts. The rearrangement joins TRBV14 to TRBJ2-7; 8 bases are shared with TRBD1. The CDR3 totals 16 residues. The V gene's germline CDR1 is SGHDN and CDR2 FVKESK. Unmatched junction bases numbered 9, after V lost 1 base and J lost 4 bases. The CDR3 DNA sequence: TGTGCCAGCAGCCAAGTCTGGGGGACAGGACTTTACGAGCAGTACTTC. Residues: CASSQVWGTGLYEQYF.

The rearrangement joins TRBV11-3 to TRBJ2-3; D is ambiguous. Germline V gene lookup returns CDR1 SGHNT and CDR2 YENEEA. V was cut by 1 base and J by 0 bases, with 11 bases left in between. There are 16 residues in the CDR3. Here the CDR3 reads CASSLGVGGSTDTQYF. In DNA form, the CDR3 reads TGTGCCAGCAGCTTAGGGGTCGGCGGAAGCACAGATACGCAGTATTTT.

The chain is built from TRBV2 and TRBJ2-7; 7 bases align to TRBD2. With V trimmed by 0 bases and J by 7 bases, 6 bases remained unmatched. The CDR3 spans 14 residues. Germline V gene data show CDR1 as SNHLY and CDR2 as FYNNEI. CDR3 in DNA: TGTGCCAGCAGTGAAGCGCTCCCCGGGGGGGAGCAGTACTTC. As protein: CASSEALPGGEQYF.

V and J are TRBV7-8 and TRBJ1-1, with D possibly matching TRBD1 (5 bases). Germline V gene lookup returns CDR1 SGHVS and CDR2 FQNEAQ. V was shortened by 3 bases and J by 4 bases, with 15 bases between the two germline ends. The length of the CDR3 is 15 residues. CDR3 in amino acids: CASSLAGPKGTEAFF. CDR3 bases: TGTGCCAGCAGCTTGGCGGGACCCAAAGGCACTGAAGCTTTCTTT. Drawing the rest from reference TRBV7-8 and TRBJ1-1, the complete variable domain is GAGVSQSPRYKVAKRGQDVALRCDPISGHVSLFWYQQALGQGPEFLTYFQNEAQLDKSGLPSDRFFAERPEGSVSTLKIQRTQQEDSAVYLCASSLAGPKGTEAFFGQGTRLTVV.